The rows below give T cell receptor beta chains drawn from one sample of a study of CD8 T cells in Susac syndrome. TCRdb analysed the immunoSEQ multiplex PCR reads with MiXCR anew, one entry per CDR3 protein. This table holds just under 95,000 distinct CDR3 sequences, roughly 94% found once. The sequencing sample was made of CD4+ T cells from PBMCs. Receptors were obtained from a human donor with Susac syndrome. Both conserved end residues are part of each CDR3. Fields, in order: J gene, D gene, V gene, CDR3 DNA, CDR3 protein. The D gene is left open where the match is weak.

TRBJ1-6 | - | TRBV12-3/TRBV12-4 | TGTGCCAGCAGTTTAGGGCAAGCCCTCCACTTT | CASSLGQALHF
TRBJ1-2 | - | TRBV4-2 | TGTGCCAGCAGCCAAGACCCCACAAATGGCTACACCTTC | CASSQDPTNGYTF
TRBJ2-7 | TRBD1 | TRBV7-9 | TGTGCCAGCAGCTCGAGGACAGGGGGAGTCTACGAGCAGTACTTC | CASSSRTGGVYEQYF
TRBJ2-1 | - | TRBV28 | TGTGCCAGCAGACCATCCGGAGTAGATGAGCAGTTCTTC | CASRPSGVDEQFF
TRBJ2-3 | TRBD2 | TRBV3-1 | TGTGCCAGCAGCGGGCGGGGGGAGCCGCAGTATTTT | CASSGRGEPQYF
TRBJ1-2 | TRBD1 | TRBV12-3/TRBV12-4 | TGTGCCAGCAGTGGGACAGGGAACTATGGCTACACCTTC | CASSGTGNYGYTF
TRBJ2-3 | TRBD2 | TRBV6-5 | TGTGCCAGCAGTTACCCCCAGGGACGGGGGGGCACAGATACGCAGTATTTT | CASSYPQGRGGTDTQYF
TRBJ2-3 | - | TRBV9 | TGTGCCAGCAGCGTAATTCGCGCAGATACGCAGTATTTT | CASSVIRADTQYF
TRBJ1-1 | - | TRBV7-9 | TGTGCCAGCAGGTCCACTGAAGCTTTCTTT | CASRSTEAFF
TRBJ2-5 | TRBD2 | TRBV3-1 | TGTGCCAGCAGCCAGACGACTAGCGGCCAAGAGACCCAGTACTTC | CASSQTTSGQETQYF
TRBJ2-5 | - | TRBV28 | TGTGCCAGCAGTCCCTTTTCCCAACGGGGGGCGGTGGAGACCCAGTACTTC | CASSPFSQRGAVETQYF
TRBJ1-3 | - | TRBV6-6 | TGTGCCAGCACCAACAGCGCCGCTAAGGGAAACACCATATATTTT | CASTNSAAKGNTIYF
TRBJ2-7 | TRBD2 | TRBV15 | TGTGCCACCAGCAGAGACGGGGCTAGCGGGGGGGCAAAAGGAGGAAACTACGAGCAGTACTTC | CATSRDGASGGAKGGNYEQYF
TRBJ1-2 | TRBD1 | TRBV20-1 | TGCAGTGCACGGGACAGGGAATTTAGCTATGGCTACACCTTC | CSARDREFSYGYTF
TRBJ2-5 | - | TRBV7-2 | TGTGCCAGCAGCTTCTCAGGGGAGACCCAGTACTTC | CASSFSGETQYF
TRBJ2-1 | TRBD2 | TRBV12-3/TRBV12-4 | TGTGCCAGCATTTGGGGGGGGGTAGGGCACAATGAGCAGTTCTTC | CASIWGGVGHNEQFF
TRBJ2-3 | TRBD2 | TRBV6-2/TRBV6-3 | TGTGCCAGCAGTCACGGGGGGATTCAGCCAGATACGCAGTATTTT | CASSHGGIQPDTQYF
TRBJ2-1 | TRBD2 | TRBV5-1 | TGCGCCAGCAGCTTGGGTAGTCTAGCGGGGTTTAATGAGCAGTTCTTC | CASSLGSLAGFNEQFF